This T cell receptor beta chain stems from a study of T cell changes during pregnancy in multiple sclerosis (dated by TCRdb to the late 2010s). For context, the study as a whole: The study looked at changes in the T cell repertoire across pregnancy in women with multiple sclerosis.

Turning to this clone: This clone's antigen is unknown. Base qualities were left out, and no much larger clone turns up one base away.

Libraries were built with the immunoSEQ multiplex PCR assay. In its TCRdb copy, this immuneACCESS table keeps in-frame sequences only and misses some clones. Where compared with another copy, unresolved V genes explain less than half of these, and the others have no known cause. Recorded for this sample are just under 80,000 clones; about 93% of them occurred a single time. Around 0.75% of the sample lies in the top ten. The germline V gene specifies SGHTA as CDR1 and FQGNSA as CDR2. The CDR3 goes from the cysteine to the phenylalanine over 15 residues. Solely the CDR3 DNA is kept, with 45 bases framed from the first base. Here V drops 1 base and J drops 4 bases, and the junction holds 2 bases not matched to any gene.

This TCR came from a female donor in good health, enrolled as a control in a pregnancy study. The sequence is built from TRBV7-2 and TRBJ2-1, and 9 junctional nucleotides match TRBD2. The specimen comprised peripheral blood, sampled in the second trimester of pregnancy. The nucleotide sequence is TGTGCCAGCAGCTTAGGGACTAGCGAATACAATGAGCAGTTCTTC. It translates to CASSLGTSEYNEQFF.